Shown below are 26 T cell receptor beta chains from a single sample sequenced in a study of patients and donors after allogeneic stem cell transplantation. From the RT-PCR reads, TCRdb called clonotypes with MiXCR, one entry per CDR3 protein. The sample shows roughly 200,000 distinct CDR3 sequences, roughly two fifths of them seen only once. The sequencing input was blood, either unsorted or a sorted T cell fraction (not recorded which). The receptors stem from a human donor who was either an allogeneic HSCT recipient or a stem cell or donor lymphocyte infusion donor (not recorded which). It is not recorded whose cells these are; they may come from a transplant donor.

The chain uses TRBV6-2 or TRBV6-3 and TRBJ2-7, with 8 nucleotides matching TRBD2. Germline CDR1 MNHEY, CDR2 SVGEGT. V was pared by 6 bases and J by 5 bases, with 9 bases of the junction left unmatched. This CDR3 contains 14 residues. CDR3 coding DNA: TGTGCCAGCAGCTCCGGGACTAGTAACGACGAGCAGTACTTC. This encodes CASSSGTSNDEQYF.

This clonotype was seen repeatedly, ten times or more. V is TRBV20-1 and J is TRBJ1-5; no firm D call. This CDR3 has 13 residues. Per germline, CDR1 DFQATT and CDR2 SNEGSKA (reference sequence). Trimming took off 1 base at V and 7 bases at J, with 11 bases between the two ends. The CDR3 here is CSARVSFGQPQHF. CDR3 in DNA: TGCAGTGCTAGAGTTAGTTTCGGGCAGCCCCAGCATTTT.

The V gene is TRBV5-1, the J gene TRBJ1-1; D remains unclear. V lost 4 bases to trimming and J lost 3 bases, with 16 bases between them. The CDR3 has 15 amino acids. CDR1 is SGHRS, CDR2 YFSETQ, per germline. The CDR3 protein is CASSPLTGEHTEAFF. DNA for the CDR3: TGCGCCAGCAGCCCACTCACCGGGGAGCACACTGAAGCTTTCTTT. Looking up the rest from reference TRBV5-1 and TRBJ1-1 gives the full variable domain: KAGVTQTPRYLIKTRGQQVTLSCSPISGHRSVSWYQQTPGQGLQFLFEYFSETQRNKGNFPGRFSGRQFSNSRSEMNVSTLELGDSALYLCASSPLTGEHTEAFFGQGTRLTVV.

There are a few counts of this clonotype. V usage is TRBV5-4 and J usage is TRBJ1-2, with TRBD1 identical over 7 bases. The J segment lost 4 bases and the V segment lost 4 bases, leaving 7 bases of the junction unmatched. The length of the CDR3 is 14 residues. The germline gives CDR1 SGHNT, CDR2 YYREEE (reference sequence). The CDR3: CASSRPGQSYGYTF. In DNA form, the CDR3 reads TGTGCCAGCAGCCGACCGGGACAGTCCTATGGCTACACCTTC.

The V gene is TRBV24-1, the J gene TRBJ2-2, with 7 bases fitting TRBD1. With V trimmed by 0 bases and J by 2 bases, 2 bases remained unmatched. CDR1 KGHDR and CDR2 SFDVKD come from the germline V gene. CDR3 length: 16 amino acids. CDR3 protein: CATSDLQGVNTGELFF. In nucleotides, the CDR3 is TGTGCCACCAGTGATTTGCAGGGGGTCAACACCGGGGAGCTGTTTTTT.

The chain combines TRBV29-1 with TRBJ2-5; 13 positions agree with TRBD2. V gave up 4 bases and J gave up 7 bases; unmatched junction bases: 15. The CDR3 has 17 residues. Germline V gives CDR1 SQVTM, CDR2 ANQGSEA. The CDR3 DNA is TGCAGCGTTGTCCGTCTGACTAGCGGGGGGCCGTCGGGGACCCAGTACTTC. It encodes CSVVRLTSGGPSGTQYF.

This clonotype is a singleton in its sample. This chain connects TRBV20-1 to TRBJ2-4, with TRBD1 matching over 7 bases. The trim removed 5 bases at V and 6 bases at J, leaving 7 bases unmatched. The CDR3 has 13 amino acids. CDR1 is DFQATT and CDR2 is SNEGSKA in the germline V gene (reference sequence). The chain's CDR3 is CSAPGTEGNIQYF. DNA for the CDR3: TGCAGTGCTCCCGGGACAGAGGGAAACATTCAGTACTTC.

The chain joins TRBV5-1 to TRBJ1-6, with TRBD1 matching over 9 bases. Losses at the gene ends were 3 bases for V and 8 bases for J; bases not matched to a gene: 3. This CDR3 is built from 14 residues. In germline, CDR1 is SGHRS, CDR2 YFSETQ. In DNA form, the CDR3 reads TGCGCCAGCAGCTCGGGACAGGGATATTCACCCCTCCACTTT. This codes for CASSSGQGYSPLHF.

This clonotype was seen only a few times. The chain joins TRBV5-1 to TRBJ2-3; tentative D call: TRBD1 (5 bases). Trimming removed 0 bases from V and 4 bases from J, with 9 bases in between. The CDR3 runs 14 residues. Germline V gives CDR1 SGHRS, CDR2 YFSETQ. In DNA, the CDR3 is TGCGCCAGCAGCTTGGCATGGGGCGCAGATACGCAGTATTTT. It yields the protein CASSLAWGADTQYF.

This clonotype was counted a single time. J is TRBJ2-5 and V is TRBV4-1; TRBD2 aligns across 14 bases. With V trimmed by 0 bases and J by 2 bases, 8 bases remained unmatched. CDR1 MGHRA and CDR2 YSYEKL come from the germline V gene. The CDR3 sequence is 19 residues long. In nucleotides, the CDR3 is TGCGCCAGCAGCCAAGAGGTCCGACTAGCGGGGGGGTTACAAGAGACCCAGTACTTC. Translation gives CASSQEVRLAGGLQETQYF.

This clonotype was observed a few times. V and J are TRBV5-1 and TRBJ1-2; TRBD1 aligns across 11 bases. The CDR3 runs 15 residues. Trimming at V came to 4 bases and at J to 8 bases, leaving 10 bases not matched to a gene. Germline loops: CDR1 SGHRS, CDR2 YFSETQ. The CDR3 here is CASSPGTGGISGYTF. The CDR3 bases are TGCGCCAGCAGCCCCGGGACAGGGGGGATCAGCGGCTACACCTTC.

The chain couples TRBV20-1 to TRBJ1-1; D is perhaps TRBD1 (5 bases). CDR1 and CDR2 from the germline V gene are DFQATT and SNEGSKA (reference sequence). Trimming stripped 3 bases from V and 0 bases from J, with 8 bases between. This CDR3 comprises 13 residues. As DNA, the CDR3 is TGCAGTGCTAGGGGAGGGGTGAACACTGAAGCTTTCTTT. Translated: CSARGGVNTEAFF.

This clonotype was counted only a few times. The rearrangement links TRBV20-1 to TRBJ1-5, with a tentative D call TRBD1 (5 bases). The germline gives CDR1 DFQATT, CDR2 SNEGSKA (reference sequence). The CDR3 loop spans 15 amino acids. V lost 3 bases and J 0 bases, leaving 12 bases between the germline ends. This CDR3 is CSARGRGNSNQPQHF. CDR3 nucleotides: TGCAGTGCTAGGGGGCGCGGTAATAGCAATCAGCCCCAGCATTTT.

Many counts were recorded for this clonotype. The chain joins TRBV20-1 to TRBJ1-6; TRBD1 might be the D (6 bases). Trimming took off 1 base at V and 13 bases at J, with 11 bases between the two ends. The CDR3 is made up of 12 amino acids. CDR1 and CDR2 from the germline V gene are DFQATT and SNEGSKA (reference sequence). CDR3 sequence: CSARARQAPLHF. CDR3 in DNA: TGCAGTGCTAGAGCACGACAGGCGCCCCTCCACTTT.

V gene TRBV7-3 combines with J gene TRBJ2-4; the D call may be TRBD1 or TRBD2 (5 bases each). Trimming took off 8 bases at V and 5 bases at J, with 19 bases between the two ends. Per the germline V gene, CDR1 is SGHTA and CDR2 is FQGTGA. The CDR3 extends over 15 amino acids. The CDR3 is CASPQETGRENIQYF. CDR3 in DNA: TGTGCCAGCCCCCAGGAGACGGGGCGTGAAAACATTCAGTACTTC.

This clonotype appeared a few times. The rearrangement joins TRBV6-1 to TRBJ1-5, with D unresolved. This CDR3 is built from 13 residues. CDR1 and CDR2 from the germline V gene are MNHNS and SASEGT. Trimming shortened V by 2 bases and J by 4 bases, and 6 bases separated the two germline ends. CDR3 nucleotide sequence: TGTGCCAGCAGTGAACGCCCGAATCAGCCCCAGCATTTT. Translated, it gives CASSERPNQPQHF.

The CDR3 protein is CASSLEDRVVYGYTF. CDR3 sequence (DNA): TGTGCCAGCAGCTTAGAAGACAGGGTAGTCTATGGCTACACCTTC. J is TRBJ1-2 and V is TRBV7-9; 7 bases map to TRBD1. J lost 4 bases, V lost 1 base, and 6 bases had no gene match. The CDR3 extends over 15 amino acids. Germline assignment: CDR1 SEHNR and CDR2 FQNEAQ (reference sequence).

J is TRBJ1-5 and V is TRBV24-1; D ambiguous. This CDR3 has 15 amino acids. V lost 6 bases, J lost 2 bases, and 13 bases lay in between. The germline V gene encodes CDR1 KGHDR and CDR2 SFDVKD. CDR3 DNA sequence: TGTGCCACCAGTAGTACAGAGGTGGGCAATCAGCCCCAGCATTTT. Protein: CATSSTEVGNQPQHF.

V is TRBV4-1 and J is TRBJ2-5; 8 positions match TRBD1. J gave up 7 bases and V 4 bases, and 5 bases lay outside the gene matches. The germline V gene encodes CDR1 MGHRA and CDR2 YSYEKL. There are 13 residues in the CDR3. The CDR3 protein is CASSRDRPLTQYF. CDR3 nucleotides: TGCGCCAGCAGCCGGGACAGGCCTTTGACCCAGTACTTC.

The J gene is TRBJ2-4, the V gene TRBV7-9, with 8 bases aligning to TRBD1. Germline CDR1 SEHNR, CDR2 FQNEAQ (reference sequence). There are 16 residues in the CDR3. The junction had 9 bases not matched to a gene; V was cut back by 5 bases and J by 3 bases. CDR3 region: CASSPDRGRGKNIQYF. As DNA, the CDR3 is TGTGCCAGCAGCCCAGACAGGGGACGGGGCAAAAACATTCAGTACTTC.

This clonotype has more than one count but fewer than ten. The chain couples TRBV10-1 to TRBJ1-1; D gene uncertain. Germline V lookup: CDR1 WNHNN, CDR2 SYGVQD (reference sequence). With 3 bases removed from V and 0 bases from J, the gap between germline ends came to 5 bases. This CDR3 is 13 amino acids long. The CDR3 sequence is CASSDGMNTEAFF. The CDR3 DNA sequence: TGCGCCAGCAGTGACGGCATGAACACTGAAGCTTTCTTT.

This clonotype was counted once. The chain carries TRBV5-1 and TRBJ2-7; the D gene is possibly TRBD2 (6 bases). Trimming removed 1 base from V and 6 bases from J, with 17 bases in between. Germline V gives CDR1 SGHRS, CDR2 YFSETQ. The CDR3 is made up of 15 amino acids. CDR3 coding DNA: TGCGCCAGCAGCTTGATGGAGGGGAGTCTTTTCGAGCAGTACTTC. This gives the protein CASSLMEGSLFEQYF.

This rearrangement joins TRBV19 to TRBJ2-7; D gene uncertain. The V end was cut by 7 bases, the J end by 3 bases, with 16 bases between. The CDR3 is 14 residues long. Germline CDR1 and CDR2: LNHDA and SQIVND (reference sequence). As DNA, the CDR3 is TGTGCCAGTAAGAAGGAGATCTTAAGCTACGAGCAGTACTTC. The encoded protein is CASKKEILSYEQYF.

The CDR3 nucleotides read TGTGCCTGGAGTGTTTCTTTCAACACTGAAGCTTTCTTT. Amino acids: CAWSVSFNTEAFF. This chain connects TRBV30 to TRBJ1-1; no reliable D call. The CDR3 extends over 13 amino acids. Between the trimmed V and J ends, which lost 0 bases and 2 bases, there was a span of 7 bases. CDR1 and CDR2 (germline): GTSNPN, SVGIG (reference sequence).

The rearrangement uses TRBV11-2 and TRBJ1-3; D unresolved. Germline CDR1 reads SGHAT; CDR2 reads FQNNGV. The CDR3 extends over 13 amino acids. V gave up 8 bases and J gave up 4 bases, with 12 bases separating them. The CDR3 protein is CASQQNLGNTIYF. CDR3 nucleotide sequence: TGTGCCAGCCAACAAAATTTGGGAAACACCATATATTTT.

This clonotype turned up a few times. The rearrangement links TRBV4-3 to TRBJ1-6; TRBD1 agrees at 7 bases. The CDR3 loop spans 15 amino acids. Unmatched junction bases numbered 5, after V lost 4 bases and J lost 5 bases. The germline CDR1 and CDR2 sequences are LGHNA and YSLEER. DNA for the CDR3: TGCGCCAGCAGCCTCCGACAGGGCAATAATTCACCCCTCCACTTT. This sequence encodes CASSLRQGNNSPLHF.